The TCR beta chain described here comes from a study of T cell repertoires in ileal Crohn's disease. Overall study: Patients had a median roughly 8-year disease duration, and roughly 32% were active smokers. Every patient was operated on for stricturing (roughly 60%) or penetrating (around 40%) complications.

Trimming left V 4 bases short and J 4 bases short, with 9 bases between. The germline V gene has CDR1 SGHTA and CDR2 FQGNSA. This CDR3 spans 13 amino acids. Comments on this clone: No antigen is known for it.

General study findings and limits: Every patient over 26.8% clonality showed endoscopic recurrence.

The protocol was immunoSEQ multiplex PCR, while the TCRdb copy is restricted to in-frame clones and leaves out a portion. Of several thousand clones detected, roughly 80% appear once; the ten largest clones hold 4.5% to 6%. Patients were adults with ileal or ileocolonic Crohn's disease needing resection. Sample: ileal tissue. The sequence derives from an adult with Crohn's disease. V usage is TRBV7-2 and J usage is TRBJ2-3, with D perhaps TRBD2 (5 bases). CDR3 amino acids: CASSSHGADTQYF. In DNA form, the CDR3 reads TGTGCCAGCAGCTCCCACGGGGCAGATACGCAGTATTTT.